The entry below gives a single T cell receptor beta chain sequence along with its context. This CDR3 spans 14 amino acids. Germline V gene sequence: CDR1 SGHVS, CDR2 FNYEAQ. The sample belongs to a study of monozygotic twins with inflammatory bowel disease. TCRdb re-called the 5' RACE reads, yielding one record per CDR3 amino acid sequence without DNA. In total, the table holds around 97,000 distinct CDR3 sequences. This receptor was identified in a human donor with ulcerative colitis or Crohn's disease, or a healthy co-twin of an affected twin (not recorded which). This chain joins TRBV7-6 and TRBJ2-3; the TCRdb D gene call, TRBD1, has no DNA to confirm it. The sample consisted of blood. The CDR3 reads CASSLMRAPDTQYF.